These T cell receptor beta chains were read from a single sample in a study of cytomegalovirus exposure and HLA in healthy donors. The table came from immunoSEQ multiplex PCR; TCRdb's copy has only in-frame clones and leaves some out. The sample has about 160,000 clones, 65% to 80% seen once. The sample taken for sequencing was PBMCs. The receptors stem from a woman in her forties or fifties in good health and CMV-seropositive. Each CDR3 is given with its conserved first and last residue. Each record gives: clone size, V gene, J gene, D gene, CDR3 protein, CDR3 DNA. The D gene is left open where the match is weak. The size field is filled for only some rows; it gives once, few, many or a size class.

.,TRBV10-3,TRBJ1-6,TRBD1,CAISDGQALYNSPLHF,TGTGCCATCAGTGACGGACAGGCCCTTTATAATTCACCCCTCCACTTT
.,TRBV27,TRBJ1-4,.,CASSRRDGNEKLFF,TGTGCCAGCAGCCGGCGGGACGGAAATGAAAAACTGTTTTTT
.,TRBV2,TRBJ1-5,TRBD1,CASSWGQGIQPQHF,TGTGCCAGCAGTTGGGGACAGGGAATTCAGCCCCAGCATTTT
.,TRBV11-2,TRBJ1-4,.,CASNARGYNEKLFF,TGTGCCAGCAACGCGCGGGGGTACAATGAAAAACTGTTTTTT
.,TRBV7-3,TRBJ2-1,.,CASSLSSGQYNEQFF,TGTGCCAGCAGCCTAAGTTCAGGACAGTACAATGAGCAGTTCTTC
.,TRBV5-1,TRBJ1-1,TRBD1,CASSLDLQGAVIGTEAFF,TGCGCCAGCAGCTTGGACCTACAGGGGGCGGTTATAGGAACTGAAGCTTTCTTT
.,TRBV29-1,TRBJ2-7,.,CSVEVRGWGEQYF,TGCAGCGTTGAAGTCAGGGGTTGGGGCGAGCAGTACTTC
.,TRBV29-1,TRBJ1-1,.,CSVETVSGEAFF,TGCAGCGTTGAAACGGTCTCAGGTGAAGCTTTCTTT
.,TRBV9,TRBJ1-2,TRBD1,CASSAGQGPNYGYTF,TGTGCCAGCAGCGCAGGACAGGGGCCTAACTATGGCTACACCTTC
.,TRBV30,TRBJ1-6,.,CAYNRVGDSPLHF,TGTGCCTACAACAGGGTCGGCGACTCACCCCTCCACTTT
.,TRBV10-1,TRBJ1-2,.,CASSATTSYGYTF,TGCGCCAGCAGTGCGACGACAAGTTATGGCTACACCTTC
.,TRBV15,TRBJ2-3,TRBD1,CGTRQGLGSTDTQYF,TGTGGCACCCGACAGGGGCTGGGTAGCACAGATACGCAGTATTTT
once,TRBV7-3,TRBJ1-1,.,CASSPEEGLGEAFF,TGTGCCAGCAGCCCGGAGGAGGGACTTGGAGAAGCTTTCTTT
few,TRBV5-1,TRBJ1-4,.,CASSGYRDGTEKLFF,TGCGCCAGCAGCGGGTACAGGGACGGCACTGAAAAACTGTTTTTT
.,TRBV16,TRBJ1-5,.,CASSQRATQPQHF,TGTGCCAGCAGCCAGAGGGCCACTCAGCCCCAGCATTTT
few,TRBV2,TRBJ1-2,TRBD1,CASSEGRRQGAGGYTF,TGTGCCAGCAGTGAAGGGCGGAGACAGGGGGCAGGTGGCTACACCTTC
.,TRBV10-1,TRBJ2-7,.,CASSAGLEQYF,TGCGCCAGCAGTGCTGGCCTCGAGCAGTACTTC
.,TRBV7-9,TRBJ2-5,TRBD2,CASSSGLAVFQETQYF,TGTGCCAGCAGCTCCGGACTAGCAGTTTTCCAAGAGACCCAGTACTTC
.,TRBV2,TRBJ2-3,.,CASSGLTDTQYF,TGTGCCAGCAGTGGGCTTACAGATACGCAGTATTTT
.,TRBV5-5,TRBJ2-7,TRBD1,CASSLTGTASDF,TGTGCCAGCAGCTTAACCGGGACAGCCTCAGACTTC
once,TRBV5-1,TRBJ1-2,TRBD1,CASAKDRGFVGYTF,TGCGCCAGCGCTAAGGACAGGGGATTTGTTGGCTACACCTTC
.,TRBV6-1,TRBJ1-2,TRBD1,CASSEGGTGFRGYTF,TGTGCCAGCAGTGAAGGAGGGACAGGCTTTCGGGGCTACACCTTC
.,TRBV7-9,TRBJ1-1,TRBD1,CASSLGAGTGRGTEAFF,TGTGCCAGCAGCTTAGGGGCCGGGACAGGGAGGGGCACTGAAGCTTTCTTT
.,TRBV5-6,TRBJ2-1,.,CASSFFRDTVFHNEQFF,TGTGCCAGCAGCTTTTTCCGAGACACCGTTTTTCACAATGAGCAGTTCTTC
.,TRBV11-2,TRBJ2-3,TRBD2,CASSLGTSGDTQYF,TGTGCCAGCAGCTTAGGGACTAGCGGTGATACGCAGTATTTT
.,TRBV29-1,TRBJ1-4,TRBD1,CSVGQGREKLFF,TGCAGCGTTGGACAGGGGCGGGAAAAACTGTTTTTT
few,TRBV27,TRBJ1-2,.,CAAGRGGPNYGYTF,TGTGCCGCTGGGAGAGGGGGTCCCAACTATGGCTACACCTTC
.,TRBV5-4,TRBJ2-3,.,CASSLGQADTQYF,TGTGCCAGCAGCCTGGGGCAGGCAGATACGCAGTATTTT
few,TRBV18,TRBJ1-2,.,CASSPPSAVNYGYTF,TGTGCCAGCTCACCACCGTCGGCGGTGAACTATGGCTACACCTTC
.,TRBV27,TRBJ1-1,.,CASTPRGTGNTEAFF,TGTGCCAGCACCCCCAGGGGAACAGGTAACACTGAAGCTTTCTTT
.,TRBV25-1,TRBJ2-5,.,CASSSNRPRGQETQYF,TGTGCCAGCAGTTCCAATCGTCCCCGAGGGCAAGAGACCCAGTACTTC
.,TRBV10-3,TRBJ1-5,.,CAIRGDGSNQPQHF,TGTGCCATCAGAGGAGACGGTAGCAATCAGCCCCAGCATTTT
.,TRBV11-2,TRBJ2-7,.,CASSQDSQQYF,TGTGCCAGCAGCCAGGACAGCCAGCAGTACTTC
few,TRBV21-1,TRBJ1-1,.,CATRGSGAFF,TGTGCCACCCGGGGGTCGGGCGCTTTCTTT
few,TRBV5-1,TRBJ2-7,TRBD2,CASRRGEGSYEQYF,TGCGCCAGCAGGCGGGGGGAAGGGTCCTACGAGCAGTACTTC
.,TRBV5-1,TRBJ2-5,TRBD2,CASSPRGGEETQYF,TGCGCCAGCAGCCCACGGGGAGGGGAGGAGACCCAGTACTTC